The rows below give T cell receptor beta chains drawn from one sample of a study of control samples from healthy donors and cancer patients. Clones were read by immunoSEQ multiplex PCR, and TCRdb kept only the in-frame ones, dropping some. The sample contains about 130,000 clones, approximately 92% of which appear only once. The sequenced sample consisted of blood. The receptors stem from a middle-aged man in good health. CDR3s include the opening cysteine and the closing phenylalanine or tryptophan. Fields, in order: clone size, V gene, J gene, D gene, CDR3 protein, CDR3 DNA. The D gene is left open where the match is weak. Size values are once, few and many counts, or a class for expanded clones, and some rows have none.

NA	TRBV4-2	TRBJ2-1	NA	CASSQVTGGPEYEQFF	TGTGCCAGCAGCCAGGTTACTGGGGGGCCGGAGTATGAGCAGTTCTTC
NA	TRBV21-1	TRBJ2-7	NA	CASSPISGTGGSYEQYF	TGTGCCAGCAGCCCAATCTCCGGGACAGGGGGCTCCTACGAGCAGTACTTC
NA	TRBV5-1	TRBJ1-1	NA	CASSPRAEKNTEAFF	TGCGCCAGCAGTCCGAGGGCTGAAAAGAACACTGAAGCTTTCTTT
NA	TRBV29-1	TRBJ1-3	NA	CSVGERGASSGNTIYF	TGCAGCGTTGGGGAGAGGGGGGCCAGCTCTGGAAACACCATATATTTT
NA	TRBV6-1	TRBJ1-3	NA	CASSEAAWRSGNTIYF	TGTGCCAGCAGTGAAGCAGCGTGGCGCTCTGGAAACACCATATATTTT
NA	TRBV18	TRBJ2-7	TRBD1	CASSWGQGDEQYF	TGTGCCAGCTCATGGGGACAGGGGGACGAGCAGTACTTC
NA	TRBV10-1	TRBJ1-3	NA	CASSPTQSSGNTIYF	TGCGCCAGCAGCCCGACCCAGTCCTCTGGAAACACCATATATTTT
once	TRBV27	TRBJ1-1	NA	CASSHGRGTEAFF	TGTGCCAGCAGCCACGGGCGGGGGACTGAAGCTTTCTTT
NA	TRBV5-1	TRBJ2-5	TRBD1	CASSLGTGEYQETQYF	TGCGCCAGCAGCTTGGGGACAGGAGAATATCAAGAGACCCAGTACTTC
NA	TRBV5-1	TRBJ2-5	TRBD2	CASSWGTSGGGETQYF	TGCGCCAGCAGCTGGGGAACTAGCGGGGGAGGAGAGACCCAGTACTTC
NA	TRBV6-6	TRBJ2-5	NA	CASSYAEYRYQETQYF	TGTGCCAGCAGTTACGCCGAGTACCGATACCAAGAGACCCAGTACTTC
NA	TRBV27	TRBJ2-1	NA	CATAPLSPSYNEQFF	TGTGCCACCGCCCCCCTATCCCCGTCCTACAATGAGCAGTTCTTC
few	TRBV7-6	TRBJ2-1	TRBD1	CASSLNAGGGTSYNEQFF	TGTGCCAGCAGCTTAAACGCAGGGGGTGGAACCTCCTACAATGAGCAGTTCTTC
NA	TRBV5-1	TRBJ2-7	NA	CASSLGVRYEQYF	TGCGCCAGCAGCTTGGGGGTCCGTTACGAGCAGTACTTC
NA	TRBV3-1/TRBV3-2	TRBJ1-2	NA	CASSQGQGPSYGYTF	TGTGCCAGCAGCCAAGGGCAGGGCCCATCCTATGGCTACACCTTC
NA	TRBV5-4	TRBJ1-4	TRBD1	CASRSSTGGMSNEKLFF	TGTGCCAGCAGGTCCTCGACAGGGGGCATGTCTAATGAAAAACTGTTTTTT
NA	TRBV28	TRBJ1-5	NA	CASTTVGAGNQPQHF	TGTGCCAGCACGACGGTGGGGGCGGGCAATCAGCCCCAGCATTTT
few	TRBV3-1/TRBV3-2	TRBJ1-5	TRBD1	CASSQLGQGSPQHF	TGTGCCAGCAGCCAACTGGGACAGGGCTCGCCCCAGCATTTT
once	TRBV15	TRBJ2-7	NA	CATSRDMDSYEQYF	TGTGCCACCAGCAGAGATATGGACTCCTACGAGCAGTACTTC
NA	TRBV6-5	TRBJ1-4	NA	CASRDRPNEKLFF	TGTGCCAGCAGAGACAGACCTAATGAAAAACTGTTTTTT
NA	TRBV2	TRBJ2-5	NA	CASRIDSSRETQYF	TGTGCCAGCAGGATAGACTCCTCCCGAGAGACCCAGTACTTC
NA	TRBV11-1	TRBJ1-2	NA	CASSLIRGNYGYTF	TGTGCCAGCAGCTTAATCAGGGGCAACTATGGCTACACCTTC
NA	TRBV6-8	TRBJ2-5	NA	CASPNPPPDRNQETQYF	TGTGCCAGCCCTAACCCCCCCCCAGACAGAAATCAAGAGACCCAGTACTTC
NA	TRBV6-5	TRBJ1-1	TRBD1	CASSLGTGASEAFF	TGTGCCAGCAGCCTCGGGACAGGGGCATCTGAAGCTTTCTTT
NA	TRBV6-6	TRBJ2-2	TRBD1	CASSPRGQGGTGELFF	TGTGCCAGCAGTCCCAGGGGACAGGGGGGCACCGGGGAGCTGTTTTTT
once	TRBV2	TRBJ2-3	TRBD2	CASSAAGGANTQYF	TGTGCCAGCAGTGCGGCGGGGGGGGCAAATACGCAGTATTTT
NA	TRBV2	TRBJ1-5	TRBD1	CASGTGTGGYSNQPQHF	TGTGCCAGTGGTACCGGGACAGGGGGATATAGCAATCAGCCCCAGCATTTT
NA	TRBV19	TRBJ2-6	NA	CASSPSGTGANVLTF	TGTGCCAGTAGTCCTTCCGGGACTGGGGCCAACGTCCTGACTTTC
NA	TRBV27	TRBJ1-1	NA	CASSSPFRATEAFF	TGTGCCAGCAGTTCCCCCTTCAGGGCCACTGAAGCTTTCTTT
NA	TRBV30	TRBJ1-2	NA	CACYRGRLGNYGYTF	TGTGCCTGTTACCGCGGACGACTCGGAAACTATGGCTACACCTTC
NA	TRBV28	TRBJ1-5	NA	CASSLFSGAQPQHF	TGTGCCAGCAGTTTATTTTCCGGGGCCCAGCCCCAGCATTTT
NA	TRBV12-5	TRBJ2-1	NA	CASGLFNNEQFF	TGTGCTAGTGGTTTGTTCAACAATGAGCAGTTCTTC
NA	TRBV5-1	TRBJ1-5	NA	CASSLGGGGQPQHF	TGCGCCAGCAGCTTGGGGGGGGGAGGTCAGCCCCAGCATTTT
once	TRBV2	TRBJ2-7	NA	CASSGNEQYF	TGTGCCAGCAGTGGAAACGAGCAGTACTTC
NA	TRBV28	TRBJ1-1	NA	CASSLGRSNTEAFF	TGTGCCAGCAGTTTGGGCAGGTCGAACACTGAAGCTTTCTTT
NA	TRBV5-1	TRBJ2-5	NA	CASSTNPGTQETQYF	TGCGCCAGCAGCACCAATCCCGGGACACAAGAGACCCAGTACTTC
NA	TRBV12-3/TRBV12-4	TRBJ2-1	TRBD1	CASSAGTGNEQFF	TGTGCCAGCAGTGCCGGGACAGGGAATGAGCAGTTCTTC
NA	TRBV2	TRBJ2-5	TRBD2	CASSEGGQETQYF	TGTGCCAGCAGTGAGGGGGGGCAAGAGACCCAGTACTTC
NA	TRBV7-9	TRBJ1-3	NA	CASSQSVPGNTIYF	TGTGCCAGCAGTCAGTCTGTTCCTGGAAACACCATATATTTT
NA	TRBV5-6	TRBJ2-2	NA	CASEGVRGVGTGELFF	TGTGCCAGCGAAGGGGTCAGGGGAGTAGGCACCGGGGAGCTGTTTTTT
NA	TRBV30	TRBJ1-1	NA	CAWSGGWAGATF	TGTGCCTGGAGCGGCGGTTGGGCAGGGGCTACATTT
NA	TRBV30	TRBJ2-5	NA	CARTQGQETQYF	TGTGCCCGCACCCAGGGCCAAGAGACCCAGTACTTC
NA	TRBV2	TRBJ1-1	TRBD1	CASSLDGTANTEAFF	TGTGCCAGCAGCCTCGACGGGACAGCGAACACTGAAGCTTTCTTT
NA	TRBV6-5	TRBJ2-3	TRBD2	CASRLAGGSDTQYF	TGTGCCAGCAGACTAGCGGGGGGGTCCGATACGCAGTATTTT
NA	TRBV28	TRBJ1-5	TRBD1	CASSSGQANQPQHF	TGTGCCAGCAGTTCTGGACAGGCGAATCAGCCCCAGCATTTT